This T cell receptor beta chain was found in a study of PD-1 blockade in classical Hodgkin lymphoma. Study-wide results and limits: Baseline TCR diversity was reportedly lower in newly diagnosed patients than healthy donors.

The table lists this clone with a few counts. Its antigen remains unidentified. Time point defined: newly diagnosed, previously untreated cHL patient sample. Magnetic negative selection of thawed PBMCs yielded the CD8+ T cells. Untreated, newly diagnosed classical Hodgkin lymphoma PBMCs served for comparison. Some clones are missing from TCRdb's copy, which holds only in-frame ones; the method was immunoSEQ multiplex PCR. This repertoire shows about 21,000 clones, 85% to 90% found once; its top ten account for roughly 7.4%. Trimming cost V 7 bases and J 10 bases, with 18 bases left between them. The CDR3 is made up of 14 amino acids. Germline CDR1 SGHRS, CDR2 YFSETQ.

The source is a human donor with classical Hodgkin lymphoma. This chain connects TRBV5-1 to TRBJ1-6; perhaps TRBD1 as D (5 bases). Sequencing was done on a sample of CD8+ T cells from blood. The CDR3 protein is CASGQREGGSPLHF. DNA for the CDR3: TGCGCCAGCGGACAACGGGAGGGCGGGTCACCCCTCCACTTT.